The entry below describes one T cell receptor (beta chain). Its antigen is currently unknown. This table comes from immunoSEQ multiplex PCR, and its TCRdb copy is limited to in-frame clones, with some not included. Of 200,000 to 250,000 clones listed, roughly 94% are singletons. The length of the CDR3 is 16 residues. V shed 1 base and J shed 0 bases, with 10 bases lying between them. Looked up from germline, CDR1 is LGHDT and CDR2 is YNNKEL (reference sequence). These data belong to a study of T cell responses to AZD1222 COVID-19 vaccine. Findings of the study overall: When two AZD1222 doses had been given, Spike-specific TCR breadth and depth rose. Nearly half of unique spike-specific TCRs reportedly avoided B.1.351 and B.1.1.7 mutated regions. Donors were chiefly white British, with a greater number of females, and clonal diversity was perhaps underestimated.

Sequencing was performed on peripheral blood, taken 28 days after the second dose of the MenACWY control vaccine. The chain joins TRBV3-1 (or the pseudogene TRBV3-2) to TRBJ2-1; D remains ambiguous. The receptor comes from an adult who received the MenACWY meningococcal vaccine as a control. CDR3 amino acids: CASSQASESSYNEQFF. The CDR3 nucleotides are TGTGCCAGCAGCCAAGCTTCAGAAAGCTCCTACAATGAGCAGTTCTTC.